These 23 T cell receptor beta chains came from one sample sequenced in a study of T cell responses to AZD1222 COVID-19 vaccine. Libraries were prepared by immunoSEQ multiplex PCR; TCRdb keeps only in-frame clonotypes and omits some of them. The sample carries about 100,000 clones, about 90% recorded once. The specimen comprised peripheral blood, sampled on day 0 of AZD1222 vaccination. The receptors originated from an adult in good health.

The V and J genes are TRBV10-2 and TRBJ2-1; possible D gene TRBD2, 6 bases. The V gene lost 10 bases and the J gene lost 0 bases, with 13 bases spanning the gap. The CDR3 consists of 14 residues. The germline gives CDR1 WSHSY, CDR2 SAAADI. In nucleotides, the CDR3 is TGCGCCACCGGAGGGCTTAGCTCCTACAATGAGCAGTTCTTC. Its translation is CATGGLSSYNEQFF.

The chain employs TRBV7-2 and TRBJ2-3, with 7 positions matching TRBD2. V dropped 1 base and J dropped 0; count of bases not matched to a gene: 4. Germline V gene sequence: CDR1 SGHTA, CDR2 FQGNSA. This CDR3 spans 16 amino acids. The DNA for the CDR3 is TGTGCCAGCAGCTTAGATGGGGGAGGGAGCACAGATACGCAGTATTTT. Its protein is CASSLDGGGSTDTQYF.

This clone was detected once. The chain recombines TRBV28 with TRBJ1-4; 10 positions match TRBD1. CDR3 length: 16 amino acids. Germline-derived CDR1 and CDR2 are MDHEN and SYDVKM. V gave up 6 bases and J gave up 6 bases; unmatched junction bases: 10. The CDR3 loop is CASSLLGGQGDEKLFF. Written as DNA, the CDR3 is TGTGCCAGCAGCCTGCTTGGCGGACAGGGGGATGAAAAACTGTTTTTT. The variable domain in full, completed from reference TRBV28 and TRBJ1-4, reads DVKVTQSSRYLVKRTGEKVFLECVQDMDHENMFWYRQDPGLGLRLIYFSYDVKMKEKGDIPEGYSVSREKKERFSLILESASTNQTSMYLCASSLLGGQGDEKLFFGSGTQLSVL.

The rearrangement joins TRBV5-1 to TRBJ2-5, with TRBD1 matching 8 bases. V lost 2 bases, J lost 4 bases, and 1 base stayed unmatched. Germline-derived CDR1 and CDR2 are SGHRS and YFSETQ. The CDR3 covers 13 residues. CDR3: CASSLQGGETQYF. The CDR3 DNA reads as TGCGCCAGCAGCTTACAGGGGGGAGAGACCCAGTACTTC.

The chain couples TRBV7-8 to TRBJ2-7; 8 positions agree with TRBD2. This CDR3 is 15 amino acids long. V shed 2 bases and J 6 bases; nucleotides not matched to a gene: 9. CDR1 and CDR2 (germline): SGHVS, FQNEAQ. As DNA, the CDR3 is TGTGCCAGCAGCTTACTTCAACCGGGAGGGCGCGAGCAGTACTTC. Amino acids: CASSLLQPGGREQYF. Looking up the rest from reference TRBV7-8 and TRBJ2-7 gives the full variable domain: GAGVSQSPRYKVAKRGQDVALRCDPISGHVSLFWYQQALGQGPEFLTYFQNEAQLDKSGLPSDRFFAERPEGSVSTLKIQRTQQEDSAVYLCASSLLQPGGREQYFGPGTRLTVT.

The chain combines TRBV15 with TRBJ1-3; 7 bases agree with TRBD1. The junction had 8 bases not matched to a gene; V was cut back by 0 bases and J by 0 bases. The CDR3 is 18 amino acids. Germline loops: CDR1 LNHNV, CDR2 YYDKDF (reference sequence). The CDR3 loop reads CATSRDWVTGSSGNTIYF. The CDR3, as DNA: TGTGCCACCAGCAGAGATTGGGTGACAGGGAGCTCTGGAAACACCATATATTTT.

J is TRBJ2-3 and V is TRBV4-1; a possible D gene is TRBD1 (5 bases). Germline values: CDR1 MGHRA, CDR2 YSYEKL. The ends were cut back, 3 bases at V and 5 bases at J, with 18 bases in the middle. The CDR3 spans 16 residues. The CDR3 nucleotides are TGCGCCAGCAGCCAGACCCCCCCAGGGTTTGGAGATACGCAGTATTTT. Amino acid sequence: CASSQTPPGFGDTQYF.

The rearrangement joins TRBV6-2 or TRBV6-3 to TRBJ2-1, with 11 positions matching TRBD2. Germline assignment: CDR1 MNHEY and CDR2 SVGEGT. The CDR3 loop spans 14 amino acids. V was clipped by 5 bases and J by 10 bases; unmatched bases: 7. CDR3 sequence (DNA): TGTGCCAGCAGTAAACTAGCGGGAGTTGGAGAGCAGTTCTTC. This encodes CASSKLAGVGEQFF.

The V call is TRBV28, the J call TRBJ2-7, with D perhaps matching TRBD1 (6 bases). V dropped 2 bases and J dropped 4 bases, with 15 bases sitting between them. The length of the CDR3 is 15 residues. CDR1 is MDHEN and CDR2 is SYDVKM in the germline V gene. This chain's CDR3 is CASSLAPGDVYEQYF. The CDR3 DNA reads as TGTGCCAGCAGTTTAGCGCCAGGGGACGTATACGAGCAGTACTTC.

The chain employs TRBV19 and TRBJ2-3, with D uncertain. The V end lost 3 bases, the J end lost 1 base, and 14 bases lay between the germline ends. The CDR3 is 16 amino acids. Germline V gene lookup returns CDR1 LNHDA and CDR2 SQIVND (reference sequence). The CDR3 loop is CASSIQHQPGTDTQYF. The CDR3 bases are TGTGCCAGTAGTATCCAACACCAACCGGGCACAGATACGCAGTATTTT.

This clone was observed a single time. The chain has TRBV29-1 and TRBJ1-1; no definite D call. With 3 bases removed from V and 7 bases from J, the gap between germline ends came to 6 bases. The CDR3 totals 10 residues. Germline V gene data show CDR1 as SQVTM and CDR2 as ANQGSEA. This CDR3 is CSVEFLEAFF. CDR3 nucleotides: TGCAGCGTTGAGTTCCTTGAAGCTTTCTTT.

The V gene is TRBV7-2, the J gene TRBJ2-3, with D possibly being TRBD2 (6 bases). CDR3 length equals 16 residues. Germline V gene lookup returns CDR1 SGHTA and CDR2 FQGNSA. V gave up 4 bases and J gave up 4 bases, with 18 bases separating them. The CDR3 here is CASSSRAGRGPDTQYF. The CDR3 coding sequence is TGTGCCAGCAGCTCGCGGGCCGGGAGAGGGCCAGATACGCAGTATTTT.

As regards this clone: An end of the junction differs from the germline gene, which may be a read error. The chain carries TRBV7-7 and TRBJ2-1; D gene uncertain. The germline V gene has CDR1 SSHAT and CDR2 FNYEAQ (reference sequence). This CDR3 contains 15 residues. CDR3: CASSELAGPYNEQFF. Written as DNA, the CDR3 is TGTGCTAGCAGCGAACTCGCTGGGCCCTACAATGAGCAGTTCTTC.

A single count supports this clone. The V gene is TRBV18, the J gene TRBJ1-1; D is ambiguous. The V gene lost 4 bases and the J gene lost 0 bases, with 6 bases spanning the gap. The germline CDR1 and CDR2 sequences are KGHSH and LQKENI. There are 13 residues in the CDR3. The CDR3 loop reads CASSLGMNTEAFF. In DNA, the CDR3 is TGTGCCAGCTCACTCGGCATGAACACTGAAGCTTTCTTT.

This clone occurred once. The rearrangement uses TRBV2 and TRBJ1-2; no reliable D call. The CDR3 is 12 residues long. Germline CDR1 SNHLY, CDR2 FYNNEI. Between the trimmed V and J ends, which lost 4 bases and 2 bases, there was a span of 5 bases. This CDR3 reads CASSGENYGYTF. The DNA of the CDR3 is TGTGCCAGCAGTGGGGAGAACTATGGCTACACCTTC.

The V gene is TRBV5-1, the J gene TRBJ2-5; 7 nucleotides align to TRBD1. CDR3 length: 15 residues. Germline V gives CDR1 SGHRS, CDR2 YFSETQ. Trimming took 0 bases from V and 1 from J; bases not matched to a gene: 3. The CDR3 loop is CASSLVGQVQETQYF. The CDR3 DNA is TGCGCCAGCAGCTTGGTTGGACAGGTCCAAGAGACCCAGTACTTC.

The genes are TRBV19 and TRBJ1-1, with a weak D call TRBD1 (6 bases). CDR1 is LNHDA and CDR2 is SQIVND in the germline V gene (reference sequence). The CDR3 contains 14 residues. V dropped 1 base and J dropped 4 bases, with 10 bases sitting between them. CDR3 DNA sequence: TGTGCCAGTAGTATAGGTACAGGGCGCACTGAAGCTTTCTTT. The encoded protein is CASSIGTGRTEAFF.

V is TRBV29-1 and J is TRBJ2-5; 7 bases agree with TRBD1. V was pared by 8 bases and J by 1 base, with 7 bases of the junction left unmatched. The CDR3 sequence is 13 residues long. CDR1 and CDR2 (germline): SQVTM, ANQGSEA. The CDR3 is CSSLGGGQETQYF. The CDR3, as DNA: TGCAGCTCCTTAGGGGGCGGCCAAGAGACCCAGTACTTC.

V usage is TRBV24-1 and J usage is TRBJ2-5; 9 nucleotides line up with TRBD1. This CDR3 region has 16 residues. Trimming took 4 bases from V and 2 from J; bases not matched to a gene: 7. Germline-derived CDR1 and CDR2 are KGHDR and SFDVKD. CDR3 in amino acids: CATSEPGTGKQETQYF. CDR3 bases: TGTGCCACCAGTGAACCCGGGACAGGGAAACAAGAGACCCAGTACTTC.

The genes are TRBV19 and TRBJ2-1, with TRBD2 identical over 8 bases. V dropped 1 base and J dropped 3; count of bases not matched to a gene: 8. There are 17 residues in the CDR3. CDR1 and CDR2 from the germline V gene are LNHDA and SQIVND (reference sequence). The CDR3 loop is CASSIATVLADYNEQFF. The CDR3 bases are TGTGCCAGTAGTATAGCCACAGTACTAGCGGACTACAATGAGCAGTTCTTC.

The V and J genes are TRBV10-3 and TRBJ2-7, with D maybe TRBD1 (6 bases). This CDR3 has 13 amino acids. Trimming took off 7 bases at V and 1 base at J, with 11 bases between the two ends. Germline assignment: CDR1 ENHRY and CDR2 SYGVKD. The CDR3 sequence is CAITRGNSYEQYF. The CDR3 DNA reads TGTGCCATCACCAGGGGCAATTCCTACGAGCAGTACTTC.

This clone was recorded once. This chain links TRBV11-2 with TRBJ2-3, with D perhaps matching TRBD2 (6 bases). The germline V gene encodes CDR1 SGHAT and CDR2 FQNNGV. V shed 2 bases and J shed 0 bases, with 15 bases lying between them. The CDR3 contains 17 residues. The DNA of the CDR3 is TGTGCCAGCAGCTTACTCGGCGGGACCAAAAGCACAGATACGCAGTATTTT. Translated, it gives CASSLLGGTKSTDTQYF.

The CDR3: CASSTLGTPGQTNEKLFF. DNA for the CDR3: TGTGCCAGCAGCACTCTGGGGACCCCGGGACAGACTAATGAAAAACTGTTTTTT. The V gene is TRBV21-1, the J gene TRBJ1-4; TRBD1, the table's D call, lacks a check against the DNA. TRBV21-1 is a pseudogene locus. This CDR3 is built from 18 residues.